A single TCR beta chain is shown here with its context. Germline-derived CDR1 and CDR2 are SGHRS and YFSETQ. The CDR3 is 17 amino acids. V gave up 4 bases and J gave up 5 bases; unmatched junction bases: 13. The data stem from a study of identical twins. TCRdb called the 5' RACE reads again in MiXCR, with one record for every CDR3 protein. The profile shows 600,000 to 700,000 distinct CDR3 sequences, over 20% of them singletons. Another study also made use of these data, one on T cells expressing NK-cell markers.

The source of this sequence is a woman aged 18-29 years in good health. The rearrangement links TRBV5-1 to TRBJ2-2, with 8 bases aligning to TRBD2. The sequenced sample consisted of PBMCs. The CDR3 loop is CASSPGREGERTGELFF. In DNA form, the CDR3 reads TGCGCCAGCAGCCCAGGCCGGGAGGGAGAGCGGACCGGGGAGCTGTTTTTT.